This TCR beta chain was sequenced in a study of blood T cell repertoires in COVID-19. The CDR3 runs 15 residues. Trimming removed 10 bases from V and 5 bases from J; junction bases left unmatched: 14. The V gene's germline CDR1 is MDHEN and CDR2 SYDVKM. Profiled with immunoSEQ multiplex PCR; TCRdb holds only in-frame clones, not every one. The sample contains 300,000 to 350,000 clones, around 90% of which appear only once. The sequencing input was peripheral blood. This chain joins TRBV28 and TRBJ2-5, with TRBD2 matching 9 bases. This receptor was taken from a woman aged 40-49 years with COVID-19, enrolled during active disease. CDR3 DNA sequence: TGTGCCACAAGTGCCGTGGGACTAGCAAAGGAGACCCAGTACTTC. Translation gives CATSAVGLAKETQYF.